Sequencing of this T cell receptor beta chain was carried out in a study of blood T cell repertoires in COVID-19. Study in general: Sample material is recorded as cDNA or gDNA derived from T cells, B-cell-depleted T cells, or PBMCs.

Using immunoSEQ multiplex PCR, the repertoire was profiled, and TCRdb retains in-frame clones only, with some absent. The data hold about 52,000 clones, with under 90% observed a single time. This CDR3 spans 13 amino acids. Germline loops: CDR1 SNHLY, CDR2 FYNNEI. The ends lost 7 bases at V and 5 bases at J; junction bases unmatched: 6. In this sample, this clone turned up once. This TCR was recovered from a man aged 65-85 years with acute or convalescent COVID-19. The V call is TRBV2, the J call TRBJ2-5; 8 nucleotides align to TRBD1. Sequenced: peripheral blood. In nucleotides, the CDR3 is TGTGCCAGCACATCAGGGGGCCTGGAGACCCAGTACTTC. It encodes CASTSGGLETQYF.